This T cell receptor (beta chain) was identified in a study of blood T cell repertoires in COVID-19. Across the study: Acute and convalescent COVID-19 specimens originated in the United States, Italy and Spain.

Trimming removed 5 bases from V and 2 bases from J; junction bases left unmatched: 5. The CDR3 has 14 amino acids. Germline lookup yields CDR1 MNHEY and CDR2 SVGAGI. Source study methods: How many nucleated cells were present was estimated from reference gene primer amplification. TCRdb's copy holds only in-frame clones and misses some; the assay was immunoSEQ multiplex PCR. V, J and clone size were drawn from that table, and D and trimming were deduced from the DNA. The sample carries around 50,000 clones, 86% recorded once. V is TRBV6-5 and J is TRBJ1-2, with 7 bases lining up with TRBD1. Material for sequencing was peripheral blood. This receptor was identified in a woman aged 60-70 years with acute or convalescent COVID-19. The CDR3 coding sequence is TGTGCCAGCAGTCTCCGACAGGGCAACTATGGCTACACCTTC. The encoded protein is CASSLRQGNYGYTF.